Listed below are T cell receptor beta chains from one sample, sequenced in a study of OX40 agonist ivuxolimab in advanced cancers. The assay was immunoSEQ multiplex PCR, and TCRdb's table has in-frame clones only and misses some. The data contain roughly 60,000 clones, 75% to 90% of them singletons. Sequenced material: CD4+ or CD8+ T cells sorted from blood, taken in a trial of the OX40 agonist ivuxolimab. The source of these receptors is an adult with an advanced solid tumor such as melanoma, head and neck, liver or kidney cancer. The CDR3 runs from the conserved cysteine through the conserved F or W. Each record gives: J gene, D gene, CDR3 length, V gene, clone size, CDR3 DNA, CDR3 protein. A D gene is named only where the DNA matches it firmly. Rows give clone size only sometimes, using once, few, many, or a class for an expanded clone.

>TRBJ2-5|.|15|TRBV15|.
TGTGCCACCAGCAGAGATTTGGGTCTATTGGAGACCCAGTACTTC
CATSRDLGLLETQYF
>TRBJ1-5|.|18|TRBV7-8|few
TGTGCCAGCAGCTCCCATTTGAGAGGGAATAGGGGCAATCAGCCCCAGCATTTT
CASSSHLRGNRGNQPQHF
>TRBJ1-1|.|13|TRBV4-2|.
TGTGCCAGCAGCCAAGAGGTAGGTGGGGAAGCTTTCTTT
CASSQEVGGEAFF
>TRBJ2-2|TRBD1|15|TRBV13|.
TGTGCCAGCAGCCTTGAGGGACAGGGAACCGGGGAGCTGTTTTTT
CASSLEGQGTGELFF
>TRBJ1-5|.|14|TRBV2|.
TGTGCCAGCAGAAGGGAGGTCAGCAATCAGCCCCAGCATTTT
CASRREVSNQPQHF
>TRBJ2-7|.|15|TRBV2|.
TGTGCCAGCAGTGAACAGCCAAACGCTTCCCACGAGCAGTACTTC
CASSEQPNASHEQYF
>TRBJ1-2|TRBD1|15|TRBV28|.
TGTGCCAGCAGTCTCTCCGGACAGGGAGGGGATGGCTACACCTTC
CASSLSGQGGDGYTF
>TRBJ2-7|.|13|TRBV9|.
TGTGCCAGCAGCGTTGAGGGGCCCTACGAGCAGTACTTC
CASSVEGPYEQYF
>TRBJ2-3|TRBD2|16|TRBV9|.
TGTGCCAGCAGCGTAGGGCTAGCGGGGGGCCTAGATACGCAGTATTTT
CASSVGLAGGLDTQYF
>TRBJ2-5|.|15|TRBV9|.
TGTGCCAGCAGCGATGTATTGGGGGTCCAAGAGACCCAGTACTTC
CASSDVLGVQETQYF
>TRBJ1-1|.|12|TRBV19|.
TGTGCCAGTGGACAGCGGAACACTGAAGCTTTCTTT
CASGQRNTEAFF
>TRBJ1-1|TRBD1|15|TRBV7-9|.
TGTGCCAGCAGCTACTGGGACAGGAAGAACACTGAAGCTTTCTTT
CASSYWDRKNTEAFF
>TRBJ1-1|TRBD1|15|TRBV6-5|.
TGTGCCAGCAGCCAGACGACAGGGCTGAACACTGAAGCTTTCTTT
CASSQTTGLNTEAFF
>TRBJ2-5|TRBD1|18|TRBV27|.
TGTGCCAGCAGCCAAACCCAAAGGACAGGGGCGATGGTAGAGACCCAGTACTTC
CASSQTQRTGAMVETQYF
>TRBJ2-7|.|15|TRBV2|.
TGTGCCAGCAGTGAACAGCGGCGGTTTATCGACGAGCAGTACTTC
CASSEQRRFIDEQYF
>TRBJ2-7|.|15|TRBV28|.
TGTGCCAGCAGCTTCGGACAGCCCGGGACCTACGAGCAGTACTTC
CASSFGQPGTYEQYF